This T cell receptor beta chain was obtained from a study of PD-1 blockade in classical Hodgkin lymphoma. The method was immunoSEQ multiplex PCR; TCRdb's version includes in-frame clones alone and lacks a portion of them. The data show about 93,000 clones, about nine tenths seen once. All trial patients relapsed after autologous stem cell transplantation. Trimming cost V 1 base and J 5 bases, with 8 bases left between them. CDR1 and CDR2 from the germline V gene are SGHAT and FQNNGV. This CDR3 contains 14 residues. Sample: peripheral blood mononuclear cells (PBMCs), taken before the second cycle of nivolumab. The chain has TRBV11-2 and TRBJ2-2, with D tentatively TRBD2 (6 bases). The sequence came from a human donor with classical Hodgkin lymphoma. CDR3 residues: CASSLAGVTGELFF. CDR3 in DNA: TGTGCCAGCAGCTTAGCGGGAGTTACCGGGGAGCTGTTTTTT.